The 17 T cell receptor beta chains in this list originate from one sample, sequenced in a study of CD8 T cells in Susac syndrome (dated by TCRdb to about 2019). Receptor amplification or capture employed the immunoSEQ multiplex PCR assay. RNA was extracted with the RNeasy kit and about 0.5 to 1 ug was reverse transcribed using random hexamers. The raw public data were reprocessed by TCRdb itself: fastp quality trimming at Q25, MiXCR clonotype calling, in-frame beta chains only. Rows are combined by CDR3 protein, so each entry shows the most common genes and DNA. Across this sample there are roughly 200,000 distinct CDR3 sequences, with approximately 93% seen only once. Of the sample, around 0.1% is held by the ten largest clones. Sequenced sample: CD4+ T cells from PBMCs. The source is a human donor in good health.

The rearrangement uses TRBV12-3 or TRBV12-4 and TRBJ1-4; D unresolved. Trimming left V 7 bases short and J 2 bases short, with 11 bases between. CDR3 length equals 14 residues. CDR3 sequence reads: CASTLRSTNEKLFF. The CDR3 nucleotides are TGTGCCAGCACCCTCAGGAGTACTAATGAAAAACTGTTTTTT.

The genes are TRBV19 and TRBJ2-5, with D uncertain. V was clipped by 8 bases and J by 5 bases, with 9 bases between them. Germline CDR1 and CDR2: LNHDA and SQIVND (reference sequence). The CDR3 is 11 residues long. The CDR3 coding sequence is TGTGCCAGTGGAGTGCCGGAGACCCAGTACTTC. It is translated as CASGVPETQYF.

This chain uses TRBV2 with TRBJ1-1; 10 bases are shared with TRBD1. V was clipped by 6 bases and J by 5 bases; unmatched bases: 3. The germline CDR1 and CDR2 sequences are SNHLY and FYNNEI. The CDR3 has 13 residues. CDR3 DNA: TGTGCCAGCAGGAGGGACAGGGGAACTGAAGCTTTCTTT. Translating gives CASRRDRGTEAFF.

This chain connects TRBV29-1 to TRBJ1-5, with 9 bases lining up with TRBD1. Trimming at V came to 4 bases and at J to 1 base, leaving 5 bases not matched to a gene. This CDR3 has 15 amino acids. CDR1 is SQVTM, CDR2 ANQGSEA, per germline. CDR3 in amino acids: CSVVDRGGSNQPQHF. CDR3 bases: TGCAGCGTTGTTGACAGGGGGGGGAGCAATCAGCCCCAGCATTTT.

The V and J genes are TRBV29-1 and TRBJ1-4, with unresolved D. This CDR3 has 12 residues. Looked up from germline, CDR1 is SQVTM and CDR2 is ANQGSEA. The CDR3 loop is CSSRSPGEKLFF. CDR3 nucleotides: TGCAGTTCCCGAAGCCCGGGTGAAAAACTGTTTTTT.

The chain employs TRBV18 and TRBJ1-5; D uncertain. Between the trimmed V and J ends, which lost 2 bases and 2 bases, there was a span of 16 bases. This CDR3 has 17 residues. Germline V gene sequence: CDR1 KGHSH, CDR2 LQKENI. The CDR3 loop is CASSPTGPSGGNQPQHF. In nucleotides, the CDR3 is TGTGCCAGCTCACCAACCGGGCCCAGTGGCGGCAATCAGCCCCAGCATTTT. The complete variable domain, with remaining parts taken from reference TRBV18 and TRBJ1-5, reads NAGVMQNPRHLVRRRGQEARLRCSPMKGHSHVYWYRQLPEEGLKFMVYLQKENIIDESGMPKERFSAEFPKEGPSILRIQQVVRGDSAAYFCASSPTGPSGGNQPQHFGDGTRLSIL.

With respect to this clonotype: Sequence at one end of the junction differs from germline and may be a read error. The J gene is TRBJ1-2, the V gene TRBV7-2; D is unclear. Germline V gene sequence: CDR1 SGHTA, CDR2 FQGNSA. The CDR3 spans 9 residues. CDR3 residues: CASSLDLLF. CDR3 in DNA: TGTGCCAGCAGCTTAGACCTCCTCTTC.

This sequence joins TRBV10-3 and TRBJ2-2; D may match TRBD1 or TRBD2 (5 bases each). V gave up 6 bases and J gave up 5 bases, with 16 bases separating them. The CDR3 consists of 15 residues. CDR1 is ENHRY and CDR2 is SYGVKD in the germline V gene. CDR3 amino acids: CAIRGPGAATGELFF. The CDR3, as DNA: TGTGCCATCAGGGGGCCCGGGGCCGCTACCGGGGAGCTGTTTTTT.

The V call is TRBV9, the J call TRBJ2-2; tentative D call: TRBD2 (7 bases). Germline V lookup: CDR1 SGDLS, CDR2 YYNGEE. V lost 4 bases and J 7 bases, leaving 20 bases between the germline ends. The CDR3 has 16 residues. For the CDR3, the DNA is TGTGCCAGCAGCCTGAAGGGGGGGGGATCCGTCGGGGAGCTGTTTTTT. Protein: CASSLKGGGSVGELFF.

The rearrangement uses TRBV6-6 and TRBJ2-3, with D unclear. CDR1 MNHNY and CDR2 SVGAGI come from the germline V gene (reference sequence). V was clipped by 0 bases and J by 2 bases, with 6 bases between them. The CDR3 consists of 14 residues. CDR3 region: CASSYSTHTDTQYF. The CDR3 nucleotides read TGTGCCAGCAGTTACTCGACTCACACAGATACGCAGTATTTT.

This chain joins TRBV9 and TRBJ1-1; D ambiguous. CDR3 length: 14 residues. Germline CDR1 and CDR2: SGDLS and YYNGEE. V lost 0 bases and J lost 1, with 7 bases in between. CDR3 nucleotides: TGTGCCAGCAGCGTAGTGACGGAGAACACTGAAGCTTTCTTT. Translated: CASSVVTENTEAFF.

This rearrangement joins TRBV6-1 to TRBJ2-7; D unresolved. CDR3 length: 14 amino acids. V was pared by 1 base and J by 5 bases, with 12 bases between. CDR1 is MNHNS, CDR2 SASEGT, per germline. The DNA of the CDR3 is TGTGCCAGCAGTGAAGAGGTGAAGGGCAACGAGCAGTACGTC. Protein: CASSEEVKGNEQYV.

The V call is TRBV18, the J call TRBJ2-1; 10 bases fit TRBD2. The CDR3 contains 17 residues. The J segment lost 5 bases and the V segment lost 2 bases, leaving 9 bases of the junction unmatched. Germline-derived CDR1 and CDR2 are KGHSH and LQKENI. CDR3 protein: CASSPSQRGGQDNEQFF. The DNA of the CDR3 is TGTGCCAGCTCACCATCCCAGCGGGGGGGCCAGGACAATGAGCAGTTCTTC.

The chain employs TRBV29-1 and TRBJ2-7; tentative D call: TRBD2 (5 bases). Germline CDR1 reads SQVTM; CDR2 reads ANQGSEA. This CDR3 has 11 amino acids. Trimming took 5 bases from V and 9 from J, leaving 14 bases between them. CDR3 sequence reads: CSVTLLRGQYF. DNA for the CDR3: TGCAGCGTTACCCTACTCCGGGGGCAGTACTTC.

This clonotype has only one observation. This chain joins TRBV7-9 and TRBJ2-3, with 10 nucleotides matching TRBD2. Germline CDR1 SEHNR, CDR2 FQNEAQ (reference sequence). V dropped 7 bases and J dropped 5; count of bases not matched to a gene: 9. The CDR3 extends over 15 amino acids. The CDR3 sequence: CASNTGTSVKDTQYF. The CDR3, as DNA: TGTGCCAGCAATACCGGGACTAGCGTGAAAGATACGCAGTATTTT.

The chain employs TRBV3-1 and TRBJ1-5, with 7 bases that match TRBD1. This CDR3 is built from 16 residues. J was trimmed by 0 bases and V by 0 bases; bases with no gene match: 2. Looked up from germline, CDR1 is LGHDT and CDR2 is YNNKEL (reference sequence). CDR3 region: CASSQDYRGSNQPQHF. CDR3 sequence (DNA): TGTGCCAGCAGCCAAGATTACAGGGGTAGCAATCAGCCCCAGCATTTT.

This rearrangement joins TRBV5-1 to TRBJ2-7; no reliable D call. The V and J ends lost 7 bases and 0 bases respectively, with 14 bases between them. There are 14 residues in the CDR3. The germline gives CDR1 SGHRS, CDR2 YFSETQ. CDR3 loop: CASQIGPSSYEQYF. In nucleotides, the CDR3 is TGCGCCAGCCAAATTGGGCCGAGCTCCTACGAGCAGTACTTC.